This T cell receptor (beta chain) was captured in a study of T-cell memory formation after mild COVID-19. Study at large: TCR clusters mostly belonged to single donors. Broader study findings: The study detected some responding clones in pre-infection memory, suggesting cross-reactive memory joined. While clones contracting from day 15 to 85 were balanced between CD4 and CD8, later expanders leaned CD4+.

Germline loops: CDR1 SGHDT, CDR2 YYEEEE. V lost 0 bases and J 3 bases, leaving 4 bases between the germline ends. The length of the CDR3 is 13 residues. Each CDR3 protein gets one entry after TCRdb re-called the 5' RACE reads with MiXCR. The table records roughly 80,000 distinct CDR3 sequences, 11% to 15% of them present only once. This clonotype showed up just a few times. No antigen is known for it. This TCR was recovered from an adult woman who had mild COVID-19 (a few samples of this study predate the infection). Cell type and time point are not known. The sample was PBMCs or a T cell subset sorted from them (not recorded which). The chain couples TRBV5-6 to TRBJ2-1, with D hard to call. CDR3: CASSLVSYNEQFF. The DNA of the CDR3 is TGTGCCAGCAGCTTGGTTAGCTACAATGAGCAGTTCTTC.